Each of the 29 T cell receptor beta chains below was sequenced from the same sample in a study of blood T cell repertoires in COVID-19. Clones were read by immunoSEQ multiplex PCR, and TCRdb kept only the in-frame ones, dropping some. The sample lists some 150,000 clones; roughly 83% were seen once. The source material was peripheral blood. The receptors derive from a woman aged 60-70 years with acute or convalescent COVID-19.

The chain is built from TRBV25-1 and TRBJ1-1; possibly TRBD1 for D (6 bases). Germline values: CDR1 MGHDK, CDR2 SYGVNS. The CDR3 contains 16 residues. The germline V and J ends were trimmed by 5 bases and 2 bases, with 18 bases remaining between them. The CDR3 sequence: CASSRWSAGDNTEAFF. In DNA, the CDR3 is TGTGCCAGCAGTCGGTGGTCGGCAGGGGACAACACTGAAGCTTTCTTT.

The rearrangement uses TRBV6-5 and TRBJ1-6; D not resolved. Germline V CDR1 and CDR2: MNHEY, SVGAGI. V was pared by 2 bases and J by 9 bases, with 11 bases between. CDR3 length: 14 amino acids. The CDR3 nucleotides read TGTGCCAGCAGTTACGAACAGATCGTTTCACCCCTCCACTTT. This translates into CASSYEQIVSPLHF.

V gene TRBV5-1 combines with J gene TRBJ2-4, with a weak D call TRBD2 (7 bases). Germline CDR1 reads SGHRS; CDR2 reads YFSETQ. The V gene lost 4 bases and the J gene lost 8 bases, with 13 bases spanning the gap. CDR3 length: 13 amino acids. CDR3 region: CASSPRGGDIQYF. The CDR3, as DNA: TGCGCCAGCAGCCCCCGAGGGGGGGACATTCAGTACTTC.

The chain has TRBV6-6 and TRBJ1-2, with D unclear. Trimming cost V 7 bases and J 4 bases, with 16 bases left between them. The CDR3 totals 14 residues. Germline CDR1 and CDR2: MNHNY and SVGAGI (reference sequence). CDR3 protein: CASNGGLRSYGYTF. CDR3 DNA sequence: TGTGCCAGCAATGGAGGCCTTAGGTCCTATGGCTACACCTTC.

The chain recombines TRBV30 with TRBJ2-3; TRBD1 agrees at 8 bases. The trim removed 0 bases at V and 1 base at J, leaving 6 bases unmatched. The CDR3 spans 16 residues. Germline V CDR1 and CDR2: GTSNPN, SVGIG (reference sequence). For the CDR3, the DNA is TGTGCCTGGAGTGTATTTTCAGGGGGCCGCACAGATACGCAGTATTTT. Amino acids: CAWSVFSGGRTDTQYF.

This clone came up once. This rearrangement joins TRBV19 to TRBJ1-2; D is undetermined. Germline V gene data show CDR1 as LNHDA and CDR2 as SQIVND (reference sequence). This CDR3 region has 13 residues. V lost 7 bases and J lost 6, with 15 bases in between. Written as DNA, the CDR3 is TGTGCCAGTATAGGTTTAAGGGAGAATGGCTACACCTTC. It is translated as CASIGLRENGYTF.

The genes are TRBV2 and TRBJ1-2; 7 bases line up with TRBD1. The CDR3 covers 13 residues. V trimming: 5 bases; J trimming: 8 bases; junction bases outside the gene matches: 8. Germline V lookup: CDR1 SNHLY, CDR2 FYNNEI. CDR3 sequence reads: CASSSGGGVGYTF. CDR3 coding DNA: TGTGCCAGCAGTTCAGGAGGGGGCGTAGGCTACACCTTC.

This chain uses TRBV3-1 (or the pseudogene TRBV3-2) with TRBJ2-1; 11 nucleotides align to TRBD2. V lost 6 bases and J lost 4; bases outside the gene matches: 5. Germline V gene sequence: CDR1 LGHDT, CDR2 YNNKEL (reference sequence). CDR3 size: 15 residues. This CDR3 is CASRLRLAGYNEQFF. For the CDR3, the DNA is TGTGCCAGCAGACTTAGACTAGCGGGGTACAATGAGCAGTTCTTC.

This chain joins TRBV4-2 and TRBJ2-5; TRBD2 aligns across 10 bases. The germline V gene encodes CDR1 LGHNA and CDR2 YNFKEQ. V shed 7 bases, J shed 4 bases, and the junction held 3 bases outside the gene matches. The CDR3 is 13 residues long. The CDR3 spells CASKASGGETQYF. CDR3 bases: TGTGCCAGCAAGGCTAGCGGGGGAGAGACCCAGTACTTC.

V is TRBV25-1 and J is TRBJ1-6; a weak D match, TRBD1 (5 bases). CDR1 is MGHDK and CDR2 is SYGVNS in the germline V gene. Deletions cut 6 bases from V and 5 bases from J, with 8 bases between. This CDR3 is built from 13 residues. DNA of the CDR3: TGTGCCAGCAGGGACATGAATAATTCACCCCTCCACTTT. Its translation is CASRDMNNSPLHF.

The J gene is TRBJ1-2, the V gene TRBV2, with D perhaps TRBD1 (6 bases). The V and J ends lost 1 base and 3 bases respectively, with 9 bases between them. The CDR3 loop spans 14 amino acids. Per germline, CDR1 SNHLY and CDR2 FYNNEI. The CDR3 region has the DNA TGTGCCAGCAGTGAAGACAGGGCGGACTATGGCTACACCTTC. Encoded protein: CASSEDRADYGYTF.

CDR3 in DNA: TGTGCCAGCGGCGGACAGGGGGCAAGTCAGCCCCAGCATTTT. Translating gives CASGGQGASQPQHF. The chain carries TRBV19 and TRBJ1-5; 11 positions agree with TRBD1. Trimming cost V 9 bases and J 6 bases; bases outside gene matches: 7. This CDR3 comprises 14 residues. Germline V CDR1 and CDR2: LNHDA, SQIVND (reference sequence).

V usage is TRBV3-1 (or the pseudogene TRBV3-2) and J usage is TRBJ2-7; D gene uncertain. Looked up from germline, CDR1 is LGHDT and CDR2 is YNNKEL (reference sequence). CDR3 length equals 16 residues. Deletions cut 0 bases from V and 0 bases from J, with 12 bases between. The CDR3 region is CASSQDRLTSSYEQYF. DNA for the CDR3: TGTGCCAGCAGCCAAGATCGACTTACGAGCTCCTACGAGCAGTACTTC.

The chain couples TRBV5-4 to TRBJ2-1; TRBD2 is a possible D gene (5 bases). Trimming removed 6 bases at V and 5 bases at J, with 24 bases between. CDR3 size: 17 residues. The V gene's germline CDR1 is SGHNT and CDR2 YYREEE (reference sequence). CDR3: CASIPDLAISSHNEQFF. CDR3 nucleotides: TGTGCCAGCATTCCCGATTTAGCGATAAGTAGTCACAATGAGCAGTTCTTC.

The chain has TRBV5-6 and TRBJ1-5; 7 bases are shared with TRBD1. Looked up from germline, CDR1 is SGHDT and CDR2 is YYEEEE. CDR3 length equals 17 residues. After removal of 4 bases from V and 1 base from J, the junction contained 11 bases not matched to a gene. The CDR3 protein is CASSRTQGELSNQPQHF. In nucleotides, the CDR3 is TGTGCCAGCAGCCGGACCCAGGGGGAATTGAGCAATCAGCCCCAGCATTTT.

CDR3 bases: TGTGCCTGGACGGAGACAGGGGTATTTAGCTATAATTCACCCCTCCACTTT. Translated: CAWTETGVFSYNSPLHF. The chain employs TRBV30 and TRBJ1-6, with 8 bases matching TRBD1. Germline V gene sequence: CDR1 GTSNPN, CDR2 SVGIG (reference sequence). The CDR3 consists of 17 residues. Trimming removed 4 bases from V and 3 bases from J; junction bases left unmatched: 11.

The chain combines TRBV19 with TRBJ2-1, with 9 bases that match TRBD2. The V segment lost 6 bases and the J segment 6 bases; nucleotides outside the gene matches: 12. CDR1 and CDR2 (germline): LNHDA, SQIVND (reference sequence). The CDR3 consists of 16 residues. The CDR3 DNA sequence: TGTGCCAGTAGACGCCCCGGACTAGCGTCTGTCAATGAGCAGTTCTTC. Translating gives CASRRPGLASVNEQFF.

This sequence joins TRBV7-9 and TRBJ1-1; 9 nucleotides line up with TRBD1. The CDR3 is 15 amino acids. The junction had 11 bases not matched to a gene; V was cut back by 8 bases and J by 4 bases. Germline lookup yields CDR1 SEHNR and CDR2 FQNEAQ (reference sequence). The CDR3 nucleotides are TGTGCCAGCCGGACAGGGGAGTGGGGGAGCACTGAAGCTTTCTTT. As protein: CASRTGEWGSTEAFF. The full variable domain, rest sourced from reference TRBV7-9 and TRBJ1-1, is DTGVSQNPRHKITKRGQNVTFRCDPISEHNRLYWYRQTLGQGPEFLTYFQNEAQLEKSRLLSDRFSAERPKGSFSTLEIQRTEQGDSAMYLCASRTGEWGSTEAFFGQGTRLTVV.

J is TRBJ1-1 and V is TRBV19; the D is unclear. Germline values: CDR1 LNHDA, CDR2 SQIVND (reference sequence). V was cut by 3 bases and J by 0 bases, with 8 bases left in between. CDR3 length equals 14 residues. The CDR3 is CASSIDGMNTEAFF. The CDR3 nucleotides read TGTGCCAGTAGTATTGACGGGATGAACACTGAAGCTTTCTTT.

In DNA form, the CDR3 reads TGTGCCAGCAGCCATTGGGGGGGAGGGCCTAACTATGGCTACACCTTC. It is translated as CASSHWGGGPNYGYTF. This rearrangement joins TRBV5-6 to TRBJ1-2; TRBD1 might be the D (5 bases). V gave up 4 bases and J gave up 0 bases, with 16 bases separating them. Germline values: CDR1 SGHDT, CDR2 YYEEEE. This CDR3 region has 16 residues.

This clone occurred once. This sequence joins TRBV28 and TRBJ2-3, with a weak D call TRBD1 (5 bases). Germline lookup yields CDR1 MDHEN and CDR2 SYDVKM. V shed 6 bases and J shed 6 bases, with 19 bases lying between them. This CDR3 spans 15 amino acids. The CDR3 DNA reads TGTGCCAGCAGCCCCTCAAAGGGGTTGCGGGATACGCAGTATTTT. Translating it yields CASSPSKGLRDTQYF.

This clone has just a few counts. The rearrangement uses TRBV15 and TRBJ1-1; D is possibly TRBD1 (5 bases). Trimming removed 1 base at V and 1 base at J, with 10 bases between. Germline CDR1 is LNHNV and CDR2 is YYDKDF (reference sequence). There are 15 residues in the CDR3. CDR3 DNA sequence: TGTGCCACCAGCAGAGGCCCACAGGCGAACACTGAAGCTTTCTTT. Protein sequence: CATSRGPQANTEAFF.

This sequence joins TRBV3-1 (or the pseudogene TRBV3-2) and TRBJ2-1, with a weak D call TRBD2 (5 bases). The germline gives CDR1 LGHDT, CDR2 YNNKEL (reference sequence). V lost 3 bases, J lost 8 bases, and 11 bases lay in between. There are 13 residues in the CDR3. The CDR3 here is CASSHRGTYEQFF. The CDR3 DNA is TGTGCCAGCAGCCACCGGGGAACGTATGAGCAGTTCTTC.

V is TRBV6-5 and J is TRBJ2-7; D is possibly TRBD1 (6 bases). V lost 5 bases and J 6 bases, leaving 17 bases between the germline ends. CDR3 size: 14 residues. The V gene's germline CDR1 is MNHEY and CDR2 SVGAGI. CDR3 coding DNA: TGTGCCAGCAGTAAGGACAGAGGGGTCCTCGAGCAGTACTTC. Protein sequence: CASSKDRGVLEQYF.

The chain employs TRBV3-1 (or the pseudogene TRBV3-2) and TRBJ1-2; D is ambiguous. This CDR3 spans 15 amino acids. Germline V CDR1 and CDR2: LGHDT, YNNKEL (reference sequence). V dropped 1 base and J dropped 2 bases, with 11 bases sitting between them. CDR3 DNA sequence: TGTGCCAGCAGCCAAGGATCCGCAGGAAACTATGGCTACACCTTC. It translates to CASSQGSAGNYGYTF.

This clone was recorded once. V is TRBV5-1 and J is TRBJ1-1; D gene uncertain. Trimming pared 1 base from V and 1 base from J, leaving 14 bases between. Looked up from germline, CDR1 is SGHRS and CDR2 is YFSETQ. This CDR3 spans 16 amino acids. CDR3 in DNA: TGCGCCAGCAGCTTGACAGTAAGCGGACGGAACACTGAAGCTTTCTTT. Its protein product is CASSLTVSGRNTEAFF.

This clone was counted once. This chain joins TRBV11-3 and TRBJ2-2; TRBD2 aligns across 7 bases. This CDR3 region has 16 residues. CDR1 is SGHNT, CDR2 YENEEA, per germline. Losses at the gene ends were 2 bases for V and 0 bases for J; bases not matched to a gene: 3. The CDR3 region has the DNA TGTGCCAGCAGCTTAAGCGGGACGGCGAACACCGGGGAGCTGTTTTTT. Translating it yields CASSLSGTANTGELFF.

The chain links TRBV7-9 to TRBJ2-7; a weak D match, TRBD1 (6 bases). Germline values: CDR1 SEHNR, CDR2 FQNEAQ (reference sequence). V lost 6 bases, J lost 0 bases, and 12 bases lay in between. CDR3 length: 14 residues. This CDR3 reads CASSQTGSSYEQYV. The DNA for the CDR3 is TGTGCCAGCAGTCAAACAGGGAGCTCCTACGAGCAGTACGTC.

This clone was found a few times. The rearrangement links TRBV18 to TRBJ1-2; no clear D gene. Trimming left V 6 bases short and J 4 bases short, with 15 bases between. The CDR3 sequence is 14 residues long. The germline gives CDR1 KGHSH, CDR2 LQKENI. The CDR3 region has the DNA TGTGCCAGCTCCCCCACAGACACCGCCTATGGCTACACCTTC. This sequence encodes CASSPTDTAYGYTF.